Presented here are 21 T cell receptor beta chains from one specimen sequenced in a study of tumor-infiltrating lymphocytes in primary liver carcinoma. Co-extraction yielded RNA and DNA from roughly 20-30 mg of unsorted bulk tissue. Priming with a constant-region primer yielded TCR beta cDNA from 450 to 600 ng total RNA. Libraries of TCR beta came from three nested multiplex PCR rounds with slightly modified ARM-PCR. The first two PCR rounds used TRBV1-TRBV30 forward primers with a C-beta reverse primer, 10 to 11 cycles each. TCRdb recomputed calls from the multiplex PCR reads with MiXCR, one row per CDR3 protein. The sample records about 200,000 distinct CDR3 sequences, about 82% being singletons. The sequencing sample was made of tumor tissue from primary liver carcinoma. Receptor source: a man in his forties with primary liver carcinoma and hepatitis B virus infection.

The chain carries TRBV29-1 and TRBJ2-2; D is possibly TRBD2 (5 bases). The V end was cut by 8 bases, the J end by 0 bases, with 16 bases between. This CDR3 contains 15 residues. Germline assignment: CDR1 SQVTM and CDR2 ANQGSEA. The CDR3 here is CSPLTNGANTGELFF. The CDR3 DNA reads TGCAGCCCTCTTACCAACGGGGCGAACACCGGGGAGCTGTTTTTT.

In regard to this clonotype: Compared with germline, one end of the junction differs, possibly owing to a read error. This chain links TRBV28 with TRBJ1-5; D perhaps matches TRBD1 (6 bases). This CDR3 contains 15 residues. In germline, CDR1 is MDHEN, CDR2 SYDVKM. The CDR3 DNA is TGTGCCAACACCCGACCCAGGGGTGGCAATCAACCCCATCATTTT. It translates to CANTRPRGGNQPHHF.

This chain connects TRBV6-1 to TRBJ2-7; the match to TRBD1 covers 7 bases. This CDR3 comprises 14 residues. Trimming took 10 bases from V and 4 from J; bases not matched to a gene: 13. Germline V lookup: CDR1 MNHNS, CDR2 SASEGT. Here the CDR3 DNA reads TGTGCCATCACTTACCAGGACAGGAGATACGAGCAGTACTTC. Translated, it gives CAITYQDRRYEQYF.

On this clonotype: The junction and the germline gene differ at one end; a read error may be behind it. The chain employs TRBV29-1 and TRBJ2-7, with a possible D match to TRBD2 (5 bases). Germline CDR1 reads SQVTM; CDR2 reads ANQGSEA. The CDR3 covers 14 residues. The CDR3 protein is CSARSRGSSYEQCF. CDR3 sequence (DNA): TGCAGCGCAAGGAGTCGAGGGAGCTCCTACGAGCAGTGCTTC.

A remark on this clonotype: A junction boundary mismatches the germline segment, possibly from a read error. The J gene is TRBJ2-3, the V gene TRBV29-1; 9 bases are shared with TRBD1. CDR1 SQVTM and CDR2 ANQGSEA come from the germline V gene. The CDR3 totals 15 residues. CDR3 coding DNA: TGTAGCGTTGAGTTGCGGGACAGGGTAACAGATATGCAGTATTTT. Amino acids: CSVELRDRVTDMQYF.

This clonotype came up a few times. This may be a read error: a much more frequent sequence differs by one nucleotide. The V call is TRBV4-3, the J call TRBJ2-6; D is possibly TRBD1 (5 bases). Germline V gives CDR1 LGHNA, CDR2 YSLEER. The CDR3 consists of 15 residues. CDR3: CASSDGNSGANVPTF. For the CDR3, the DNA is TGCGCCAGCAGTGACGGAAACTCTGGGGCCAACGTCCCGACTTTC.

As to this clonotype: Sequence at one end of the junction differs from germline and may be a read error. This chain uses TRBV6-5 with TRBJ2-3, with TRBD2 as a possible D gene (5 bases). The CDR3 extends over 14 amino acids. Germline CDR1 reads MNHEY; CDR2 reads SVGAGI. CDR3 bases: TGTGCCAGCAGTATGGCCGGAGGCACAGTTACGCAGTATTTT. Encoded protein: CASSMAGGTVTQYF.

The CDR3 region has the DNA TGTGCCAGCGGCCGGAGCGGGCACACCAACAATGAGCAGTTCTTC. The encoded protein is CASGRSGHTNNEQFF. This rearrangement joins TRBV6-2 or TRBV6-3 to TRBJ2-1; tentatively, D is TRBD2 (6 bases). The germline CDR1 and CDR2 sequences are MNHEY and SVGEGT. The V gene lost 8 bases and the J gene lost 5 bases, with 19 bases spanning the gap. The CDR3 contains 15 residues.

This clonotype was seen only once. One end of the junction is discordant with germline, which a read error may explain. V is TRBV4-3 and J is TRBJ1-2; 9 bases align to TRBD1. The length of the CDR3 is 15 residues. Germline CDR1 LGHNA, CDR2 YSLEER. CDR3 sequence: CASSQDSWTGDGYTF. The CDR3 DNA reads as TGCGCCAGCAGCCAAGATTCCTGGACAGGGGATGGCTATACCTTC.

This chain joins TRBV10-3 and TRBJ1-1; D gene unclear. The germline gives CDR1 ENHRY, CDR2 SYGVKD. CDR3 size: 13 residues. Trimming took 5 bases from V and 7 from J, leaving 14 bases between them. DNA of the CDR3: TGTGCCATCAGTAACGCCCGGGCCAATGAAGCTTTCTTT. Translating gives CAISNARANEAFF.

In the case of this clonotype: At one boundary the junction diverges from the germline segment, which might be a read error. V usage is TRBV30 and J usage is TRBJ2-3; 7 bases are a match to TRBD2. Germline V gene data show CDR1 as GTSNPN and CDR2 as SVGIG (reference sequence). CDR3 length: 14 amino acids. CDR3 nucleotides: TGTGCCTCCGGTCTCACGGGAGGCACATATACGCAGTATTTT. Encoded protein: CASGLTGGTYTQYF. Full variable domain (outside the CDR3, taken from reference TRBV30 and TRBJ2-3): SQTIHQWPATLVQPVGSPLSLECTVEGTSNPNLYWYRQAAGRGLQLLFYSVGIGQISSEVPQNLSASRPQDRQFILSSKKLLLSDSGFYLCASGLTGGTYTQYFGPGTRLTVL.

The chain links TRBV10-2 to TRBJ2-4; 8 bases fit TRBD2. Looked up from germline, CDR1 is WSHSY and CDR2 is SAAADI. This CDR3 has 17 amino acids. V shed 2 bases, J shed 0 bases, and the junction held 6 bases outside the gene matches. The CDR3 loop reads CASSEGISGIAKNIQYF. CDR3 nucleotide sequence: TGCGCCAGCAGTGAGGGAATTAGCGGGATAGCCAAAAACATTCAGTACTTC.

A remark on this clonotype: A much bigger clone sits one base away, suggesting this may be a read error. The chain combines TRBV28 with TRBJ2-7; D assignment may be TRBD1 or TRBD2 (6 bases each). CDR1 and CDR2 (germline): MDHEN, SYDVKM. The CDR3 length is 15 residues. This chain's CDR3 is CASSHQSRGLYVQYF. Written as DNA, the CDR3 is TGTGCCAGCTCCCACCAAAGCAGGGGACTCTACGTGCAGTACTTC.

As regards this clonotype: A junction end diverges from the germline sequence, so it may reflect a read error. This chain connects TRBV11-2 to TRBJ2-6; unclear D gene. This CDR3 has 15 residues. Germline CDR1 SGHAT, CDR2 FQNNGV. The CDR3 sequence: CASSLDRAGVNDLTF. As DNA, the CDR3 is TGTGCCAGCAGCTTAGACCGGGCTGGGGTCAACGACCTGACTTTC.

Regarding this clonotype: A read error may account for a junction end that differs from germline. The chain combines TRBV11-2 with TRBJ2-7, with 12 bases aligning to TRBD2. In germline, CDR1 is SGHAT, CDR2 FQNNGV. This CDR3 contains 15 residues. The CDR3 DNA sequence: TGTGCGAGCAGCTTGCGGACTAGCGGGGTCTACGAGCAGTATTTC. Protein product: CASSLRTSGVYEQYF.

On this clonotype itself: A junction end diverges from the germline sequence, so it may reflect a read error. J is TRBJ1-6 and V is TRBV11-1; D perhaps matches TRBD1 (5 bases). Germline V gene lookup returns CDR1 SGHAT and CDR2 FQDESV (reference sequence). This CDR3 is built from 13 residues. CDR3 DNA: TGTGCCAAAAGCCGGACACTGGTTTCAACCCTCCACTTT. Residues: CAKSRTLVSTLHF.

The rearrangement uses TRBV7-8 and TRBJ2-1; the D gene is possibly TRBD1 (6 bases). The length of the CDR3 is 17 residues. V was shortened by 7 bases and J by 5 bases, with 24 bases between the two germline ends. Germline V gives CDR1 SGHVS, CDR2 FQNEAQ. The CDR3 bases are TGTGCCAGCAACTTCGGACAGATGGCCCTGAGACACAATGAGCAGTTCTTC. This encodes CASNFGQMALRHNEQFF.

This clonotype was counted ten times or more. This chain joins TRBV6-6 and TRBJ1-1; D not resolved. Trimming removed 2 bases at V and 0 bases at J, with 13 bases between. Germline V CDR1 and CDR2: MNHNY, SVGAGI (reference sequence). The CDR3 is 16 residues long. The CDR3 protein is CASSYRLVSMNTEAFF. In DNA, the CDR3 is TGTGCCAGCAGTTACAGGCTCGTCAGCATGAACACTGAAGCTTTCTTT.

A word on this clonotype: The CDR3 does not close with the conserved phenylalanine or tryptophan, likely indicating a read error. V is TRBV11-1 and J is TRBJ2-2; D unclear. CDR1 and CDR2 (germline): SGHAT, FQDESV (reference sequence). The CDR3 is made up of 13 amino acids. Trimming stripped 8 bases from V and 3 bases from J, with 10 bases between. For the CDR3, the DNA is TGTGCCAGCTGCATTTGGGACACCGGGGAGCTGTTTCTT. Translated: CASCIWDTGELFL.

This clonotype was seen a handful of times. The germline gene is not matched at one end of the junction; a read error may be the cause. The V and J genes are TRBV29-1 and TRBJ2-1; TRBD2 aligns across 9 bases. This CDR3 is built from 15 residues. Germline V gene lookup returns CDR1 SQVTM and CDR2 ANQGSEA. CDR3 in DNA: TGCAGCGTTGAATCTCGGCGGGAGGGCTACAATGAGCAGTTTTTC. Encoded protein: CSVESRREGYNEQFF.

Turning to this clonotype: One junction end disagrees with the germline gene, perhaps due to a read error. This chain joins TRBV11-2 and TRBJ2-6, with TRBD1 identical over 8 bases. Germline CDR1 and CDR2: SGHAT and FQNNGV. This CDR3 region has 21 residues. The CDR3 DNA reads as TGTACCAGCAGCATGCGGGGAGACAGGGGCATTTCCCTCTCTGGGGGCAGCGTCCTGACTTTC. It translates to CTSSMRGDRGISLSGGSVLTF.